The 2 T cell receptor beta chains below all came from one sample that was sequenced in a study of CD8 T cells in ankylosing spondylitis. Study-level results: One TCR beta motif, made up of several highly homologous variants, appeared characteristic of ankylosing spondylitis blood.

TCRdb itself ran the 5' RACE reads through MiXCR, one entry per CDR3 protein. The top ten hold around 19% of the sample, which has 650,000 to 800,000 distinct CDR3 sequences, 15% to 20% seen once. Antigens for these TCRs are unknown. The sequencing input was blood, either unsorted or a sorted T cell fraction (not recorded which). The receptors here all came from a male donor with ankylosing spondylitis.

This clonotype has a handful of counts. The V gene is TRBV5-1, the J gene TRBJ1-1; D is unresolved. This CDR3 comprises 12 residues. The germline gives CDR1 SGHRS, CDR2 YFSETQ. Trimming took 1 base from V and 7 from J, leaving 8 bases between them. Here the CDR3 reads CASSLSGIEAFF. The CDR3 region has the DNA TGCGCCAGCAGCTTGAGTGGAATTGAAGCTTTCTTT.

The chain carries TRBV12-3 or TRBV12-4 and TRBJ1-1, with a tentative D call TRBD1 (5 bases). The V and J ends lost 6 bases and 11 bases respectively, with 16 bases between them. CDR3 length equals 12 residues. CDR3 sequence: CASSRLGARAFF. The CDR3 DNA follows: TGTGCCAGCAGCCGACTAGGGGCGCGTGCTTTCTTT.